These 17 T cell receptor beta chains came from one sample sequenced in a study of blood T cell repertoires in COVID-19. Clones were sequenced by immunoSEQ multiplex PCR, and TCRdb holds only the in-frame ones, with some missing. This table has hundreds of thousands of clones, around 89% appearing once. The specimen sequenced was PBMCs or T cells enriched from blood (not recorded which). These receptor sequences come from a man younger than 35 who had recovered from COVID-19.

The rearrangement uses TRBV7-2 and TRBJ2-5, with D uncertain. The ends were cut back, 5 bases at V and 4 bases at J, with 17 bases in the middle. The CDR3 loop spans 15 amino acids. In germline, CDR1 is SGHTA, CDR2 FQGNSA. CDR3 DNA sequence: TGTGCCAGCAGCCACGACTCTCCACGGCGAGAGACCCAGTACTTC. Its translation is CASSHDSPRRETQYF.

The chain couples TRBV9 to TRBJ1-5, with D maybe TRBD1 (6 bases). Trimming removed 1 base at V and 9 bases at J, with 20 bases between. The V gene's germline CDR1 is SGDLS and CDR2 YYNGEE. The CDR3 is made up of 16 amino acids. The CDR3, as DNA: TGTGCCAGCAGCGTAAACGCGGACAGTGCTTCCTCGCCCCAGCATTTT. This codes for CASSVNADSASSPQHF.

V is TRBV7-9 and J is TRBJ2-1, with D possibly being TRBD2 (5 bases). Germline loops: CDR1 SEHNR, CDR2 FQNEAQ (reference sequence). This CDR3 has 17 residues. Trimming cost V 4 bases and J 6 bases, with 22 bases left between them. The CDR3 DNA follows: TGTGCCAGCAGCTCCAGAAAGGACTTCGGGTCAGTCAATGAGCAGTTCTTC. Translated, it gives CASSSRKDFGSVNEQFF.

This chain uses TRBV7-9 with TRBJ1-5; D call uncertain. The ends were cut back, 4 bases at V and 4 bases at J, with 5 bases in the middle. Germline V gives CDR1 SEHNR, CDR2 FQNEAQ (reference sequence). This CDR3 has 12 residues. The CDR3 here is CASSYNNQPQHF. The CDR3 nucleotides read TGTGCCAGCAGCTATAATAATCAGCCCCAGCATTTT.

The CDR3 coding sequence is TGCAGTGCTAGTTTGGGCTATCTAGCGGGAACCAGGAGCTCCTACAATGAGCAGTTCTTC. Its protein is CSASLGYLAGTRSSYNEQFF. This chain connects TRBV20-1 to TRBJ2-1; 9 bases match TRBD2. Germline V gives CDR1 DFQATT, CDR2 SNEGSKA (reference sequence). CDR3 length: 20 amino acids. Losses at the gene ends were 3 bases for V and 0 bases for J; bases not matched to a gene: 18.

CDR3 coding DNA: TGTGCCAGCAGTTTATCGGGCAGGGCGAACACTGAAGCTTTCTTT. It codes for CASSLSGRANTEAFF. The chain has TRBV28 and TRBJ1-1, with D possibly matching TRBD1 (5 bases). Trimming took 1 base from V and 1 from J, leaving 10 bases between them. Germline CDR1 is MDHEN and CDR2 is SYDVKM. The CDR3 runs to 15 residues.

This clone was seen a single time. J is TRBJ1-3 and V is TRBV3-1 (or the pseudogene TRBV3-2); no clear D. Per germline, CDR1 LGHDT and CDR2 YNNKEL (reference sequence). Trimming removed 4 bases from V and 0 bases from J, with 13 bases in between. The CDR3 totals 16 residues. In DNA, the CDR3 is TGTGCCAGCAGCCCGCTATATCTTTACTCTGGAAACACCATATATTTT. It specifies CASSPLYLYSGNTIYF.

The chain joins TRBV7-9 to TRBJ1-1, with D perhaps TRBD1 (5 bases). V lost 2 bases and J 6 bases, leaving 10 bases between the germline ends. The CDR3 has 13 amino acids. Looked up from germline, CDR1 is SEHNR and CDR2 is FQNEAQ (reference sequence). In DNA form, the CDR3 reads TGTGCCAGCAGCTTAAGGGGATTAGCTGAAGCTTTCTTT. Amino acids: CASSLRGLAEAFF.

This chain joins TRBV7-8 and TRBJ2-7, with D maybe TRBD1 (5 bases). The CDR3 extends over 14 amino acids. V lost 0 bases and J lost 3, with 9 bases in between. Germline V lookup: CDR1 SGHVS, CDR2 FQNEAQ. The CDR3 DNA reads as TGTGCCAGCAGCTTAGCGTCAGGGAACTACGAGCAGTACTTC. Translating it yields CASSLASGNYEQYF.

DNA of the CDR3: TGTGCCAGCTCACCACCAGCCACAGGGGAATGGACCTTC. This gives the protein CASSPPATGEWTF. This rearrangement joins TRBV18 to TRBJ1-2, with 7 bases fitting TRBD1. V gave up 0 bases and J gave up 14 bases; unmatched junction bases: 9. This CDR3 is 13 amino acids long. CDR1 and CDR2 (germline): KGHSH, LQKENI.

The J gene is TRBJ1-5, the V gene TRBV19; 9 nucleotides align to TRBD1. Looked up from germline, CDR1 is LNHDA and CDR2 is SQIVND (reference sequence). The CDR3 length is 14 residues. V lost 3 bases to trimming and J lost 7 bases; unmatched junction nucleotides: 4. CDR3 residues: CASSMRTGDQPQHF. CDR3 nucleotide sequence: TGTGCCAGTAGTATGAGGACAGGGGACCAGCCCCAGCATTTT.

The V call is TRBV5-6, the J call TRBJ1-6, with 8 bases that match TRBD1. Looked up from germline, CDR1 is SGHDT and CDR2 is YYEEEE. This CDR3 is 16 amino acids long. V shed 4 bases and J 10 bases; nucleotides not matched to a gene: 13. CDR3 sequence: CASSELQGVRYSPLHF. The DNA of the CDR3 is TGTGCCAGCAGCGAACTACAGGGGGTTAGGTACTCACCCCTCCACTTT. The complete variable domain, with remaining parts taken from reference TRBV5-6 and TRBJ1-6, reads DAGVTQSPTHLIKTRGQQVTLRCSPKSGHDTVSWYQQALGQGPQFIFQYYEEEERQRGNFPDRFSGHQFPNYSSELNVNALLLGDSALYLCASSELQGVRYSPLHFGNGTRLTVT.

This clone was picked up one time. The chain carries TRBV5-1 and TRBJ2-2, with 7 bases aligning to TRBD2. CDR3 size: 16 residues. J lost 1 base, V lost 3 bases, and 6 bases had no gene match. Germline lookup yields CDR1 SGHRS and CDR2 YFSETQ. The CDR3 DNA sequence: TGCGCCAGCAGCTCGAGCGGGACCGTGAACACCGGGGAGCTGTTTTTT. It specifies CASSSSGTVNTGELFF.

This chain connects TRBV18 to TRBJ1-1; D not resolved. The germline V gene has CDR1 KGHSH and CDR2 LQKENI. This CDR3 comprises 16 residues. V was clipped by 4 bases and J by 1 base, with 16 bases between them. CDR3 protein: CASSRYLTGKNTEAFF. The DNA for the CDR3 is TGTGCCAGCTCACGGTACTTAACCGGGAAGAACACTGAAGCTTTCTTT.

The chain is built from TRBV15 and TRBJ2-1, with D uncertain. V dropped 0 bases and J dropped 2 bases, with 14 bases sitting between them. Germline V gives CDR1 LNHNV, CDR2 YYDKDF (reference sequence). This CDR3 is 17 amino acids long. The CDR3 here is CATSRDLVENPYNEQFF. CDR3 DNA: TGTGCCACCAGCAGAGATTTGGTCGAGAACCCCTACAATGAGCAGTTCTTC.

The chain is built from TRBV6-5 and TRBJ1-1; no firm D call. There are 14 residues in the CDR3. Germline V gene data show CDR1 as MNHEY and CDR2 as SVGAGI. Between the trimmed V and J ends, which lost 7 bases and 3 bases, there was a span of 15 bases. CDR3 sequence: CASTTDWPDTEAFF. DNA for the CDR3: TGTGCCAGCACAACCGACTGGCCGGACACTGAAGCTTTCTTT.

The genes are TRBV19 and TRBJ2-1, with TRBD2 matching 9 bases. This CDR3 comprises 15 residues. The V gene's germline CDR1 is LNHDA and CDR2 SQIVND (reference sequence). V dropped 1 base and J dropped 5; count of bases not matched to a gene: 3. As DNA, the CDR3 is TGTGCCAGTAGTATAGTGGCTAGCGGGAACAATGAGCAGTTCTTC. Amino acids: CASSIVASGNNEQFF.